Presented here are 7 T cell receptor beta chains from one specimen sequenced in a study of early T cells in non-severe SARS-CoV-2 infection. Using its own MiXCR run on the 5' RACE reads, TCRdb lists one record per CDR3 protein. Of about 66,000 distinct CDR3 sequences detected, approximately 9.2% appear once; the ten largest clones hold 3.2%. Material: whole blood. Receptors were obtained from an adult who was a healthcare worker with PCR-confirmed SARS-CoV-2 infection or an uninfected control (not recorded which).

This clonotype was seen many times. This rearrangement joins TRBV7-6 to TRBJ2-1; D might be TRBD1 (5 bases). Germline V CDR1 and CDR2: SGHVS, FNYEAQ. V shed 4 bases and J shed 7 bases, with 17 bases lying between them. The CDR3 contains 15 residues. The CDR3 reads CASSSELDRFNEQFF. As DNA, the CDR3 is TGTGCCAGCAGCTCCGAGCTTGACAGATTTAATGAGCAGTTCTTC.

The rearrangement uses TRBV6-1 and TRBJ2-3; no clear D gene. Germline values: CDR1 MNHNS, CDR2 SASEGT. Trimming left V 4 bases short and J 0 bases short, with 11 bases between. This CDR3 contains 15 residues. CDR3 DNA: TGTGCCAGCAGTGCGGCAGCTTTTAGCACAGATACGCAGTATTTT. Its translation is CASSAAAFSTDTQYF.

This clonotype was found many times. This chain connects TRBV30 to TRBJ1-6, with 9 bases lining up with TRBD1. V shed 2 bases and J 7 bases; nucleotides not matched to a gene: 9. CDR1 is GTSNPN, CDR2 SVGIG, per germline (reference sequence). The CDR3 covers 16 residues. The CDR3 DNA is TGTGCCTGGAGTCGTGGACAGGGGATCCGGAATTCACCCCTCCACTTT. This translates into CAWSRGQGIRNSPLHF.

The V call is TRBV29-1, the J call TRBJ2-3; D not certain. CDR3 length: 13 residues. Trimming cost V 4 bases and J 2 bases, with 10 bases left between them. The germline CDR1 and CDR2 sequences are SQVTM and ANQGSEA. CDR3 residues: CSVVELSTDTQYF. CDR3 bases: TGCAGCGTTGTAGAGCTATCCACAGATACGCAGTATTTT.

This clonotype was counted only a few times. V and J are TRBV9 and TRBJ2-6, with 7 nucleotides matching TRBD1. The CDR3 runs 19 residues. CDR1 is SGDLS, CDR2 YYNGEE, per germline. Trimming at V came to 0 bases and at J to 4 bases, leaving 13 bases not matched to a gene. CDR3 nucleotide sequence: TGTGCCAGCAGCGTAGTAGGCAACAGGGGCTTTACCGGGGCCAACGTCCTGACTTTC. The encoded protein is CASSVVGNRGFTGANVLTF.

This clonotype was seen a handful of times. The chain links TRBV7-2 to TRBJ2-1; 9 bases align to TRBD2. V was pared by 4 bases and J by 0 bases, with 1 base of the junction left unmatched. CDR1 is SGHTA, CDR2 FQGNSA, per germline. The CDR3 runs 15 residues. Here the CDR3 reads CASSSSGVSYNEQFF. CDR3 nucleotides: TGTGCCAGCAGCTCTAGCGGGGTCTCCTACAATGAGCAGTTCTTC.

This clonotype was picked up many times. This chain joins TRBV6-5 and TRBJ2-7; TRBD1 matches 11 bases. V lost 8 bases and J lost 3; bases outside the gene matches: 12. Germline CDR1 and CDR2: MNHEY and SVGAGI. The CDR3 runs 16 residues. The CDR3 coding sequence is TGTGCCAGCTCGCCCAGGACAGGGGGCTACGACTACGAGCAGTACTTC. Translated: CASSPRTGGYDYEQYF.